This is a list of T cell receptor beta chains from one sample in a study of Ad26.COV2.S vaccination and SARS-CoV-2 variants. Libraries were prepared by immunoSEQ multiplex PCR; TCRdb keeps only in-frame clonotypes and omits some of them. The sample consists of about half a million clones, roughly nine tenths of them appearing once. The sequencing used peripheral blood, collected in a trial of Ad26.COV2.S vaccine versus placebo. The receptors derive from a person aged 18-65 years who received the Ad26.COV2.S COVID-19 vaccine or a placebo. Both conserved end residues are part of each CDR3. Fields, in order: J gene, clone size, V gene, D gene, CDR3 DNA, CDR3 protein. D genes are given only for firm matches. The size field is filled for only some rows; it gives once, few, many or a size class.

>TRBJ1-6|NA|TRBV7-8|NA
TGTGCCAGCAGCTTAGTTTCCGGCAATTCACCCCTCCACTTT
CASSLVSGNSPLHF
>TRBJ2-3|NA|TRBV4-3|NA
TGCGCCAGCAGCGCCCCGGACCTCACAGATACGCAGTATTTT
CASSAPDLTDTQYF
>TRBJ1-4|NA|TRBV4-1|NA
TGCGCCAGCAGCCGCGCCCACAGCACTGAAAAACTGTTTTTT
CASSRAHSTEKLFF
>TRBJ2-1|once|TRBV9|NA
TGTGCCAGCAGCGGGGACAACAGGGATCGTTCCTACAATGAGCAGTTCTTC
CASSGDNRDRSYNEQFF
>TRBJ1-2|NA|TRBV7-9|NA
TGTGCCAGCAGCTTACCCTGGGTGGACTATGGCTACACCTTC
CASSLPWVDYGYTF
>TRBJ2-2|NA|TRBV14|TRBD2
TGTGCCAGCAGCCGGACTAGCGGGTCGAACACCGGGGAGCTGTTTTTT
CASSRTSGSNTGELFF
>TRBJ1-6|NA|TRBV2|NA
TGTGCCAGCAGGGCGAGCTCCTATAATTCACCCCTCCACTTT
CASRASSYNSPLHF
>TRBJ1-2|NA|TRBV5-6|TRBD1
TGTGCCAGCAGCTTGGGACAGGGACGAAACTATGGCTACACCTTC
CASSLGQGRNYGYTF
>TRBJ2-7|NA|TRBV18|TRBD1
TGTGCCAGCTCGCAGGACAGGGGGCCCTACGAGCAGTACTTC
CASSQDRGPYEQYF
>TRBJ2-2|NA|TRBV27|NA
TGTGCCAGCAGTTCAAGGGCCGGGGAGCTGTTTTTT
CASSSRAGELFF
>TRBJ1-2|NA|TRBV11-2|NA
TGTGCCAGCAGCCCATATACAGGTTCTGATGGCTACACCTTC
CASSPYTGSDGYTF
>TRBJ1-2|NA|TRBV2|NA
TGTGCCATTAGTCTGAGGACTAACTATGGCTACACCTTC
CAISLRTNYGYTF
>TRBJ1-1|NA|TRBV13|NA
TGTGCCAGCAGCACCAGAGTTTGGAACACTGAAGCTTTCTTT
CASSTRVWNTEAFF
>TRBJ2-7|NA|TRBV19|NA
TGTGCCAGTAGCCGAAAACGGGGCGCCGGCTACGAGCAGTACTTC
CASSRKRGAGYEQYF
>TRBJ2-7|NA|TRBV7-9|NA
TGTGCCAGCAGCTTAGGGGGGGTCCCCGGCGAGCAGTACTTC
CASSLGGVPGEQYF
>TRBJ1-2|NA|TRBV28|NA
TGTGCCAGCAGTCCAGGGGACTCCTATTATGGCTACACCTTC
CASSPGDSYYGYTF
>TRBJ2-1|NA|TRBV6-6|NA
TGTGCCAGCACCACCCACCCCGCTGAGCAGTTCTTC
CASTTHPAEQFF
>TRBJ1-2|NA|TRBV9|NA
TGTGCCAGCAGCGCGGGGGTTAACTATGGCTACACCTTC
CASSAGVNYGYTF
>TRBJ2-4|NA|TRBV19|TRBD1
TGTGCCAGCACTTTAGGGGGCGCAGCGGACATTCAGTACTTC
CASTLGGAADIQYF